The text below deals with one TCR beta chain. Its matching antigen is unknown. The data stem from a study of shared clonotypes between healthy human individuals. Findings of the study overall: Clonotypes that were shared across a handful of donors made up around 5.5% of naive CD4 clonotypes.

Naive CD8 cells lacked CD45RO and underwent positive selection for CCR7, leaving out terminally differentiated effector memory CD45RA+ cells. The assay was run at deep level. The authors distributed each subset's genomic DNA evenly over several immunoSEQ plates. TCRdb's copy holds only in-frame clones and misses some; the assay was immunoSEQ multiplex PCR. The profile shows 2 million to 2.5 million clones, approximately 94% of them singletons. The sequence came from a man aged 18 to 35 in good health. Sequencing input: naive CD8+ T cells sorted from blood.

DNA for the CDR3: TGTGCCAGCAGTGGTGGGGACAGGCTTTTTAACTATGGCTACACCTTC. Translating gives CASSGGDRLFNYGYTF. V is TRBV2 and J is TRBJ1-2, with 8 bases matching TRBD1. The length of the CDR3 is 16 residues. The J segment lost 1 base and the V segment lost 4 bases, leaving 8 bases of the junction unmatched. Germline lookup yields CDR1 SNHLY and CDR2 FYNNEI.